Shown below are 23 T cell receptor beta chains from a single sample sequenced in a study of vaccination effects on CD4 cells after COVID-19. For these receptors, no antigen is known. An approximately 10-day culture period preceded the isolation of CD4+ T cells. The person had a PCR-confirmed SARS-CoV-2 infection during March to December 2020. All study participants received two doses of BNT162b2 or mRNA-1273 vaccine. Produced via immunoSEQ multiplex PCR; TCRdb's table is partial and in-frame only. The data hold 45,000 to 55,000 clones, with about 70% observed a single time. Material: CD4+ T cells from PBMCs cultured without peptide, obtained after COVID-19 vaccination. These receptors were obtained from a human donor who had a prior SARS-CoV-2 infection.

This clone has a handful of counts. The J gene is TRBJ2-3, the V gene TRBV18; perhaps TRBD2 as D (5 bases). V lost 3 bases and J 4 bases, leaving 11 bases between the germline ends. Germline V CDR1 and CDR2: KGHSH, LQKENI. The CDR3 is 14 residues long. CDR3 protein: CASSPERVSDTQYF. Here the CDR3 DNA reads TGTGCCAGCTCACCTGAGAGGGTCTCAGATACGCAGTATTTT. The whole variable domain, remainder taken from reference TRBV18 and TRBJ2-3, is NAGVMQNPRHLVRRRGQEARLRCSPMKGHSHVYWYRQLPEEGLKFMVYLQKENIIDESGMPKERFSAEFPKEGPSILRIQQVVRGDSAAYFCASSPERVSDTQYFGPGTRLTVL.

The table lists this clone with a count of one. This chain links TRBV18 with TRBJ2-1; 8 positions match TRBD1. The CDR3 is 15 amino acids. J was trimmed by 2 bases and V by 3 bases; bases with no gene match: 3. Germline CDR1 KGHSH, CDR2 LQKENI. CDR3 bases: TGTGCCAGCTCACCGGACAGGGCGACCTACAATGAGCAGTTCTTC. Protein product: CASSPDRATYNEQFF.

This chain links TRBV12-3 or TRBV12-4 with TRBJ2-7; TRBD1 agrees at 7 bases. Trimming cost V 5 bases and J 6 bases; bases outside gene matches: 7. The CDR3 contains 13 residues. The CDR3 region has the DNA TGTGCCAGCAGTCCTAGGGGGCCCAGCGAGCAGTACTTC. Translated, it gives CASSPRGPSEQYF.

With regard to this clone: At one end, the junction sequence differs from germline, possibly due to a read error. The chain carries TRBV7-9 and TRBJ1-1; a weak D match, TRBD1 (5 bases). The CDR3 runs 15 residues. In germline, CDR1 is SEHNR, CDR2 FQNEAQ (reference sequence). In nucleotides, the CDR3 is TGTGCCAGCAGAACCTGGGCTCAGGGAAACAGTGAAGCTTTCTTT. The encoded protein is CASRTWAQGNSEAFF. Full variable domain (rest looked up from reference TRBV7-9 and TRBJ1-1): DTGVSQNPRHKITKRGQNVTFRCDPISEHNRLYWYRQTLGQGPEFLTYFQNEAQLEKSRLLSDRFSAERPKGSFSTLEIQRTEQGDSAMYLCASRTWAQGNSEAFFGQGTRLTVV.

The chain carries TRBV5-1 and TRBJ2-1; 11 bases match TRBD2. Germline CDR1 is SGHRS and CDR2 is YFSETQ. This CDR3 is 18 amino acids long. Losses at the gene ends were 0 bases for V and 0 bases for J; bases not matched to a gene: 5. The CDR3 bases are TGCGCCAGCAGCTTGGCTAGCGGGGGGTCTAGCTCCTACAATGAGCAGTTCTTC. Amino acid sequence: CASSLASGGSSSYNEQFF.

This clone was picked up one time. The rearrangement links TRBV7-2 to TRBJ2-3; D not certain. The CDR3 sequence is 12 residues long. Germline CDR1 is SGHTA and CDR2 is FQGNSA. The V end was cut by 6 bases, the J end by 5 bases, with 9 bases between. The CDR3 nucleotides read TGTGCCAGCAGTTCCTCGGGAGATACGCAGTATTTT. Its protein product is CASSSSGDTQYF.

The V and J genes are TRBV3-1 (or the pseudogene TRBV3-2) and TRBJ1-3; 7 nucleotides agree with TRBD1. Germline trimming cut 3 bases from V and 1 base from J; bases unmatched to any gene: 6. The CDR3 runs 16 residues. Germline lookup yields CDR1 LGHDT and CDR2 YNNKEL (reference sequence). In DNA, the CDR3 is TGTGCCAGCAGCCAGGCAGGGGGTATATCTGGAAACACCATATATTTT. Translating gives CASSQAGGISGNTIYF.

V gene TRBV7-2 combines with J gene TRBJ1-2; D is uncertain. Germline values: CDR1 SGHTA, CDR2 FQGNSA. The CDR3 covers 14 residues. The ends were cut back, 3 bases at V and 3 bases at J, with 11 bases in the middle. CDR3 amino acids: CASSFRPHDYGYTF. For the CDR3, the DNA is TGTGCCAGCAGCTTCCGACCCCATGACTATGGCTACACCTTC.

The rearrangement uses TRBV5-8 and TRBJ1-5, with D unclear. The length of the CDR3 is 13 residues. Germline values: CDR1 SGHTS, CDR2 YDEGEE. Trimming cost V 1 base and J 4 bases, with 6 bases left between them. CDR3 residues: CASSLTANQPQHF. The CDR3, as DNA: TGTGCCAGCAGCTTGACAGCAAATCAGCCCCAGCATTTT.

This chain's CDR3 is CASSLRSENTEAFF. DNA for the CDR3: TGTGCCAGCAGCTTACGTTCGGAGAACACTGAAGCTTTCTTT. The chain carries TRBV7-9 and TRBJ1-1; D unclear. This CDR3 spans 14 amino acids. From germline, CDR1 is SEHNR and CDR2 FQNEAQ (reference sequence). The V gene lost 2 bases and the J gene lost 1 base, with 8 bases spanning the gap.

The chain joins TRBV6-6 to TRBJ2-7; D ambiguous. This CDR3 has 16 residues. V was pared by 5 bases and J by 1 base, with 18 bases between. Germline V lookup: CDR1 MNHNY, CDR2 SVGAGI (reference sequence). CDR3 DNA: TGTGCCAGCAGTAGGCCCCCCGACGGCGCTTCCTACGAGCAGTACTTC. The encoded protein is CASSRPPDGASYEQYF.

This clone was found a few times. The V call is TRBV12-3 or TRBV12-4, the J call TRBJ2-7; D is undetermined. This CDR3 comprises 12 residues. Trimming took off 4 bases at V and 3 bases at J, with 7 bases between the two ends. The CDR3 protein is CASSSAYYEQYF. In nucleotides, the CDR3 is TGTGCCAGCAGTTCCGCCTACTACGAGCAGTACTTC.

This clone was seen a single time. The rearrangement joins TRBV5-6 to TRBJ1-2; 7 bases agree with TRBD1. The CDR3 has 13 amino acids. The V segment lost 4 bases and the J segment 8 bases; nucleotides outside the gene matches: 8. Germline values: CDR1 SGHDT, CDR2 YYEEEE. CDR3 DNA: TGTGCCAGCAGCGGGACAGTCCAGGCCGGCTACACCTTC. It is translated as CASSGTVQAGYTF.

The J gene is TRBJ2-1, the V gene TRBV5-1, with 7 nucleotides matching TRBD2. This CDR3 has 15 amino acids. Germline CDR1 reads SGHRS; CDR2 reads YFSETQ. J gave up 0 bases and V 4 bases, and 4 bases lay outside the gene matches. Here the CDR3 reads CASSRAGSSYNEQFF. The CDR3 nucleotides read TGCGCCAGCAGCCGAGCGGGGAGCTCCTACAATGAGCAGTTCTTC.

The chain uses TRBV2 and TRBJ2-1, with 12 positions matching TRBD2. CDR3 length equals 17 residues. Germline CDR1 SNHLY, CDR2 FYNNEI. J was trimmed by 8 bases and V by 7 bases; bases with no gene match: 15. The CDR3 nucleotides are TGTGCCAGCACTAAAAACGACCGACTAGCGGGAGTGGATGAGCAGTTCTTC. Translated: CASTKNDRLAGVDEQFF.

Here the CDR3 DNA reads TGTGCCAGCAGCTTAGGGGGGTTCCAGGGCTTAGGCTACACCTTC. Its protein product is CASSLGGFQGLGYTF. This chain connects TRBV7-8 to TRBJ1-2; D is perhaps TRBD1 (5 bases). CDR1 and CDR2 (germline): SGHVS, FQNEAQ. This CDR3 has 15 amino acids. Trimming took off 1 base at V and 8 bases at J, with 17 bases between the two ends.

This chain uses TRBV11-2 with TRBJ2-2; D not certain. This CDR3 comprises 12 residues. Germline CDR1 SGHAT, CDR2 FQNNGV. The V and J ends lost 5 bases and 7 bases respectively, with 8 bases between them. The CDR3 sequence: CASSQPDGELFF. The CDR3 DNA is TGTGCCAGCAGCCAGCCTGACGGGGAGCTGTTTTTT.

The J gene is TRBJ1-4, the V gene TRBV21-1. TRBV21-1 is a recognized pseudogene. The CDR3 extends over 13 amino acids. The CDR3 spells CASSKGRSEKLFF. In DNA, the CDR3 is TGTGCCAGCAGCAAAGGGAGATCTGAAAAACTGTTTTTT.

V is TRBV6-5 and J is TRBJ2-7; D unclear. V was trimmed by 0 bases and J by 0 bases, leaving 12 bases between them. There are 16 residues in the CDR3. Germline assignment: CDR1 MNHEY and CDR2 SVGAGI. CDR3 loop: CASSYSSLGTSYEQYF. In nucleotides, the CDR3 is TGTGCCAGCAGTTACTCGAGTTTGGGTACCTCCTACGAGCAGTACTTC.

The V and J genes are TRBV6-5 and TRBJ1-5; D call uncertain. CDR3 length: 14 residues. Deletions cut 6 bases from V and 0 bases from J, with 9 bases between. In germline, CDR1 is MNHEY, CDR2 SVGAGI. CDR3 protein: CASRPVHSNQPQHF. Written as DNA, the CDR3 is TGTGCCAGCAGACCCGTCCATAGCAATCAGCCCCAGCATTTT.

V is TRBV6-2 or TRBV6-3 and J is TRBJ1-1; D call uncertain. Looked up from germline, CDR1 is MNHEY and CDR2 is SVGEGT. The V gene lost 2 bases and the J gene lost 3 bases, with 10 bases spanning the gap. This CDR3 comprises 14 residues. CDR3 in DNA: TGTGCCAGCAGTTACGAGCTCGGTGACACTGAAGCTTTCTTT. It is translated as CASSYELGDTEAFF.

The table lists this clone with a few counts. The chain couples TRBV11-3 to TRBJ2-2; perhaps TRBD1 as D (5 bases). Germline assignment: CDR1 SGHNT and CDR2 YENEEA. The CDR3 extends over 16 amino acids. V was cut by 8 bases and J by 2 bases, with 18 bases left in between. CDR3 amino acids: CASRRGGLLNTGELFF. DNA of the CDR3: TGTGCCAGCCGAAGGGGTGGCCTATTAAACACCGGGGAGCTGTTTTTT.

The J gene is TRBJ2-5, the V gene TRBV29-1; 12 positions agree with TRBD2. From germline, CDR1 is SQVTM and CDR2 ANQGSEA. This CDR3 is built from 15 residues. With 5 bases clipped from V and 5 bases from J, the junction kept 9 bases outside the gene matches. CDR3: CSVRPSGRAGETQYF. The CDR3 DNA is TGCAGCGTTCGCCCTAGCGGGAGGGCCGGGGAGACCCAGTACTTC.